This TCR beta chain comes out of a study of cytomegalovirus exposure and HLA in healthy donors. Study findings and constraints: Analysis was carried out at a later point, and it linked a missense DCLRE1C variant to TCR beta V- and J-gene trimming. TCR sequences were mostly rare, though some public TCRs occurred in many donors. Researchers reported from a later analysis that most CMV-associated TCR beta chains appeared HLA-restricted.

The PCR contained 60 Vbeta and 13 Jbeta primers. The data were produced by immunoSEQ multiplex PCR, yet TCRdb's version contains in-frame clones alone and is incomplete. The table includes some 140,000 clones, about three quarters detected once. CDR1 is SGHNT, CDR2 YYREEE, per germline (reference sequence). The CDR3 is made up of 15 amino acids. V gave up 2 bases and J gave up 6 bases; unmatched junction bases: 2. Turning to this clone: Its antigen is not known.

Specimen: PBMCs. V and J are TRBV5-4 and TRBJ1-6; 10 bases align to TRBD1. This receptor was identified in a woman aged 35 to 49 in good health and CMV-seronegative. The CDR3 sequence is CASSFRDRGNSPLHF. Written as DNA, the CDR3 is TGTGCCAGCAGCTTCCGGGACAGGGGTAATTCACCCCTCCACTTT.